This T cell receptor (beta chain) derives from a study of chemoradiotherapy in HPV16-positive cancers. The germline CDR1 and CDR2 sequences are MNHNS and SASEGT. Trimming stripped 8 bases from V and 2 bases from J, with 13 bases between. The CDR3 sequence is 13 residues long. Samples were taken several times over chemoradiotherapy. The method was immunoSEQ multiplex PCR; TCRdb's version includes in-frame clones alone and lacks a portion of them. Among about 15,000 clones, roughly 90% were seen once, and the ten largest hold around 2.9%. J is TRBJ2-7 and V is TRBV6-1, with a possible D match to TRBD1 (5 bases). The specimen comprised blood, sampled from a patient who underwent chemoradiotherapy. This TCR was recovered from a human donor with HPV-associated anogenital cancer. As DNA, the CDR3 is TGTGCCAGCCGGACACCCGGGCCCTACGAGCAGTACTTC. It encodes CASRTPGPYEQYF.